Below, 32 T cell receptor beta chains from the same sample are listed, as sequenced in a study of blood T cell repertoires in COVID-19. The table came from immunoSEQ multiplex PCR; TCRdb's copy has only in-frame clones and leaves some out. Here the sample spans 130,000 to 150,000 clones, 80% being singletons. The specimen was peripheral blood. The receptor set was obtained from a man between 60 and 70 years old with active or convalescent COVID-19.

The gene calls are TRBV28 and TRBJ2-5, with D possibly TRBD1 on 6 matching bases. Germline CDR1 reads MDHEN; CDR2 reads SYDVKM. The CDR3 covers 13 residues. Trimming removed 8 bases at V and 1 base at J, with 11 bases between. DNA for the CDR3: TGTGCCAGCGCGAGGGGGATCCAAGAGACCCAGTACTTC. This sequence encodes CASARGIQETQYF.

This clone was detected a few times. The chain joins TRBV28 to TRBJ2-6, with D hard to call. V was cut by 3 bases and J by 4 bases, with 10 bases left in between. The V gene's germline CDR1 is MDHEN and CDR2 SYDVKM. The CDR3 spans 15 residues. The CDR3 region has the DNA TGTGCCAGCAGTTTGAGTTCTGAAGGGGCCAACGTCCTGACTTTC. Its protein product is CASSLSSEGANVLTF.

The chain recombines TRBV28 with TRBJ2-7; TRBD2 is a possible D gene (5 bases). Germline CDR1 MDHEN, CDR2 SYDVKM. V lost 6 bases and J 3 bases, leaving 9 bases between the germline ends. The CDR3 sequence is 12 residues long. In DNA form, the CDR3 reads TGTGCCAGCAGGAGGGCAAACTACGAGCAGTACTTC. It translates to CASRRANYEQYF.

The table lists this clone with many counts. This chain uses TRBV2 with TRBJ2-7; D not certain. V was clipped by 4 bases and J by 4 bases, with 5 bases between them. This CDR3 has 11 residues. Germline loops: CDR1 SNHLY, CDR2 FYNNEI. In DNA, the CDR3 is TGTGCCAGCAGTGGGCGGTACGAGCAGTACTTC. It specifies CASSGRYEQYF.

This clone was picked up one time. This chain uses TRBV3-1 (or the pseudogene TRBV3-2) with TRBJ1-2, with D tentatively TRBD1 (6 bases). Germline lookup yields CDR1 LGHDT and CDR2 YNNKEL (reference sequence). Trimming took off 2 bases at V and 6 bases at J, with 10 bases between the two ends. The CDR3 covers 13 residues. Here the CDR3 DNA reads TGTGCCAGCAGCCAAAGGGGGAACCATGGCTACACCTTC. Encoded protein: CASSQRGNHGYTF.

In its sample, this clone was seen once. The rearrangement uses TRBV20-1 and TRBJ1-1, with 8 positions matching TRBD1. V lost 6 bases and J lost 11; bases outside the gene matches: 8. The germline gives CDR1 DFQATT, CDR2 SNEGSKA (reference sequence). This CDR3 is 11 amino acids long. CDR3: CSALRGRPAFF. CDR3 sequence (DNA): TGCAGTGCGCTCAGGGGGCGCCCGGCTTTCTTT.

This clone has only a few counts. The chain has TRBV9 and TRBJ2-1, with 7 bases fitting TRBD2. The CDR3 has 13 amino acids. Trimming cost V 2 bases and J 14 bases; bases outside gene matches: 10. Germline V lookup: CDR1 SGDLS, CDR2 YYNGEE. Here the CDR3 reads CASSVYASGGEFF. The CDR3 coding sequence is TGTGCCAGCAGCGTCTACGCTAGCGGAGGCGAGTTCTTC. The complete variable domain, with remaining parts taken from reference TRBV9 and TRBJ2-1, reads DSGVTQTPKHLITATGQRVTLRCSPRSGDLSVYWYQQSLDQGLQFLIQYYNGEERAKGNILERFSAQQFPDLHSELNLSSLELGDSALYFCASSVYASGGEFFGPGTRLTVL.

This chain's CDR3 is CASSGAAETQYF. Written as DNA, the CDR3 is TGTGCCAGCAGTGGAGCGGCAGAGACCCAGTACTTC. V is TRBV6-1 and J is TRBJ2-5; D is perhaps TRBD2 (5 bases). The CDR3 is made up of 12 amino acids. Germline V CDR1 and CDR2: MNHNS, SASEGT. The ends were cut back, 4 bases at V and 4 bases at J, with 7 bases in the middle.

This chain uses TRBV11-2 with TRBJ2-2; 13 positions agree with TRBD2. With 4 bases clipped from V and 6 bases from J, the junction kept 11 bases outside the gene matches. CDR1 SGHAT and CDR2 FQNNGV come from the germline V gene. The CDR3 consists of 18 residues. Written as DNA, the CDR3 is TGTGCCAGCAGCTCCCTGGGAACTAGCGGGAGGGCCCCCGGGGAGCTGTTTTTT. The encoded protein is CASSSLGTSGRAPGELFF.

The chain recombines TRBV27 with TRBJ1-5, with no clear D. With 2 bases removed from V and 2 bases from J, the gap between germline ends came to 4 bases. Germline V gene data show CDR1 as MNHEY and CDR2 as SMNVEV (reference sequence). This CDR3 region has 13 residues. CDR3 in amino acids: CASSLQGNQPQHF. CDR3 nucleotide sequence: TGTGCCAGCAGTTTACAGGGCAATCAGCCCCAGCATTTT.

The table lists this clone with a count of one. This chain links TRBV28 with TRBJ1-1; D is ambiguous. V was clipped by 6 bases and J by 3 bases, with 14 bases between them. The CDR3 totals 14 residues. Germline CDR1 is MDHEN and CDR2 is SYDVKM. DNA for the CDR3: TGTGCCAGCAGCCCTCCGGGAGGGTACACTGAAGCTTTCTTT. Protein sequence: CASSPPGGYTEAFF.

In its sample, this clone was seen once. This chain links TRBV5-4 with TRBJ2-3; maybe TRBD2 (5 bases). The length of the CDR3 is 16 residues. Germline loops: CDR1 SGHNT, CDR2 YYREEE (reference sequence). Trimming pared 0 bases from V and 4 bases from J, leaving 15 bases between. The CDR3 protein is CASSLAGRVGADTQYF. The DNA of the CDR3 is TGTGCCAGCAGCTTGGCCGGCCGGGTCGGGGCAGATACGCAGTATTTT.

This clone turned up a few times. J is TRBJ2-1 and V is TRBV6-2 or TRBV6-3; perhaps TRBD2 as D (6 bases). V was trimmed by 2 bases and J by 10 bases, leaving 9 bases between them. Germline V gives CDR1 MNHEY, CDR2 SVGEGT. CDR3 length: 12 residues. CDR3 region: CASSYTGAEQFF. The CDR3 region has the DNA TGTGCCAGCAGTTACACGGGAGCCGAGCAGTTCTTC.

This clone was recorded at least ten times. The V call is TRBV12-3 or TRBV12-4, the J call TRBJ1-4; no definite D call. The CDR3 is made up of 13 amino acids. Between the trimmed V and J ends, which lost 6 bases and 4 bases, there was a span of 9 bases. The CDR3 protein is CASRPNSNEKLFF. In DNA, the CDR3 is TGTGCCAGCAGACCCAACAGTAATGAAAAACTGTTTTTT.

This clone showed up just once. The J gene is TRBJ2-6, the V gene TRBV5-4, with D hard to call. CDR3 length: 17 residues. Trimming removed 0 bases from V and 4 bases from J, with 14 bases in between. The germline V gene has CDR1 SGHNT and CDR2 YYREEE (reference sequence). The CDR3 protein is CASSLVGVNSGANVLTF. CDR3 DNA: TGTGCCAGCAGCTTGGTGGGCGTCAATTCGGGGGCCAACGTCCTGACTTTC.

The chain recombines TRBV7-6 with TRBJ2-2; 8 bases are a match to TRBD2. J was trimmed by 6 bases and V by 2 bases; bases with no gene match: 11. The CDR3 consists of 17 residues. From germline, CDR1 is SGHVS and CDR2 FNYEAQ. The CDR3 nucleotides read TGTGCCAGCAGCTTAAAAACCCCGGGAGGGGGATCCGGGGAGCTGTTTTTT. Protein sequence: CASSLKTPGGGSGELFF.

The V and J genes are TRBV5-1 and TRBJ1-4; 7 bases are shared with TRBD1. Germline V gives CDR1 SGHRS, CDR2 YFSETQ. This CDR3 spans 16 amino acids. The trim removed 4 bases at V and 0 bases at J, leaving 6 bases unmatched. As DNA, the CDR3 is TGCGCCAGCAGCACCGGGACAGCAACAACTAATGAAAAACTGTTTTTT. Translating gives CASSTGTATTNEKLFF.

The chain couples TRBV29-1 to TRBJ1-2; 11 bases agree with TRBD1. The CDR3 is 16 amino acids. Germline assignment: CDR1 SQVTM and CDR2 ANQGSEA. The V and J ends lost 4 bases and 4 bases, in that order; junction bases with no gene match: 11. The CDR3 bases are TGCAGCGTTGGAGGACAGGGGGCCTCACTTGCCTATGGCTACACCTTC. This sequence encodes CSVGGQGASLAYGYTF.

V gene TRBV28 combines with J gene TRBJ2-7, with 7 bases that match TRBD1. The CDR3 has 12 amino acids. With V trimmed by 8 bases and J by 5 bases, 6 bases remained unmatched. Looked up from germline, CDR1 is MDHEN and CDR2 is SYDVKM. The CDR3 protein is CASEGATDEQYF. The DNA of the CDR3 is TGTGCCAGCGAGGGGGCGACCGACGAGCAGTACTTC.

This chain joins TRBV5-5 and TRBJ2-7; D might be TRBD1 (6 bases). Germline lookup yields CDR1 SGHKS and CDR2 YYEKEE (reference sequence). V was cut by 2 bases and J by 0 bases, with 12 bases left in between. The CDR3 runs 15 residues. CDR3 in DNA: TGTGCCAGCAGCTTCGGGGACACCCGCTCCTACGAGCAGTACTTC. It translates to CASSFGDTRSYEQYF.

The DNA for the CDR3 is TGCGCCAGCAGCCAAGATAGCACTAGCGGAGGGGAGACCCAGTACTTC. Residues: CASSQDSTSGGETQYF. The chain carries TRBV4-1 and TRBJ2-5; 8 nucleotides line up with TRBD2. Germline V gene lookup returns CDR1 MGHRA and CDR2 YSYEKL. The CDR3 runs to 16 residues. With 0 bases clipped from V and 5 bases from J, the junction kept 8 bases outside the gene matches.

The chain couples TRBV21-1 to TRBJ1-5; the D call TRBD1 from the table was never checked on the DNA. TRBV21-1 is a documented pseudogene. The CDR3 runs 15 residues. DNA of the CDR3: TGTGCCAGCAGGACAGGGGGCGAGGGCAATCAGCCCCAGCATTTT. Translated: CASRTGGEGNQPQHF.

This chain joins TRBV6-5 and TRBJ1-3; a weak D match, TRBD1 (5 bases). This CDR3 spans 14 amino acids. V dropped 5 bases and J dropped 9 bases, with 17 bases sitting between them. Looked up from germline, CDR1 is MNHEY and CDR2 is SVGAGI. CDR3 amino acids: CASSLRAPGGTIYF. The CDR3 DNA follows: TGTGCCAGCAGTCTCCGTGCCCCCGGGGGCACCATATATTTT.

The V call is TRBV6-2 or TRBV6-3, the J call TRBJ1-5, with D perhaps matching TRBD1 (5 bases). V was pared by 7 bases and J by 1 base, with 17 bases between. Germline assignment: CDR1 MNHEY and CDR2 SVGEGT. This CDR3 spans 16 amino acids. CDR3 bases: TGTGCCAGCACCCCTCCAGGGTTCGGGAGCAATCAGCCCCAGCATTTT. Translated, it gives CASTPPGFGSNQPQHF.

This clone was seen only a few times. Written as DNA, the CDR3 is TGTGCCAGCAGCTTAGTAGCGGGATTGGGAAAAGAGACCCAGTACTTC. Amino acids: CASSLVAGLGKETQYF. The chain has TRBV7-2 and TRBJ2-5; TRBD2 aligns across 8 bases. CDR1 SGHTA and CDR2 FQGNSA come from the germline V gene. The CDR3 totals 16 residues. The V gene end was trimmed by 1 base and the J gene end by 3 bases; junction bases not matched to a gene: 7.

This clone has only a few counts. The CDR3 loop reads CASSPRALYTDTQYF. Here the CDR3 DNA reads TGCGCCAGCAGCCCCAGGGCCCTTTACACAGATACGCAGTATTTT. The V gene is TRBV5-1, the J gene TRBJ2-3; D might be TRBD1 (5 bases). V lost 4 bases to trimming and J lost 2 bases, with 14 bases between them. Germline CDR1 and CDR2: SGHRS and YFSETQ. The length of the CDR3 is 15 residues.

The V and J genes are TRBV29-1 and TRBJ2-6; a possible D gene is TRBD1 (6 bases). This CDR3 region has 16 residues. Germline V gene data show CDR1 as SQVTM and CDR2 as ANQGSEA. Deletions cut 7 bases from V and 0 bases from J, with 16 bases between. The CDR3 DNA reads as TGCAGCGCCCGGACAGACCTTAGCTCTGGGGCCAACGTCCTGACTTTC. Amino acids: CSARTDLSSGANVLTF.

This chain joins TRBV5-4 and TRBJ1-3, with TRBD1 matching over 7 bases. This CDR3 spans 14 amino acids. J lost 4 bases, V lost 4 bases, and 5 bases had no gene match. Germline V gives CDR1 SGHNT, CDR2 YYREEE (reference sequence). DNA of the CDR3: TGTGCCAGCAGCCTGACAGGGCTGGGAAACACCATATATTTT. Protein product: CASSLTGLGNTIYF.

The chain combines TRBV4-1 with TRBJ1-5; tentatively, D is TRBD1 (5 bases). V gave up 9 bases and J gave up 11 bases, with 14 bases separating them. The CDR3 covers 11 residues. CDR1 is MGHRA, CDR2 YSYEKL, per germline. In DNA, the CDR3 is TGCGCCAGGTTTTCAGGGTTAGCCCAGCATTTT. Translation: CARFSGLAQHF.

The chain links TRBV5-3 to TRBJ2-7, with 8 bases identical to TRBD2. TRBV5-3 carries the ORF label, with uncertain function. V dropped 0 bases and J dropped 1; count of bases not matched to a gene: 18. The CDR3 extends over 20 amino acids. CDR3 sequence (DNA): TGTGCCAGAAGCTTGGACAGGGAAATTGCGGGACTAGAGGTTTCCTACGAGCAGTACTTC. Protein product: CARSLDREIAGLEVSYEQYF.

V and J are TRBV11-2 and TRBJ2-1; D perhaps matches TRBD2 (6 bases). In germline, CDR1 is SGHAT, CDR2 FQNNGV. V lost 5 bases and J 0 bases, leaving 11 bases between the germline ends. This CDR3 is 15 amino acids long. DNA for the CDR3: TGTGCCAGCAGCCAGAGACTAGACTCCTACAATGAGCAGTTCTTC. Translation gives CASSQRLDSYNEQFF.

The chain couples TRBV5-1 to TRBJ2-3, with TRBD2 as a possible D gene (6 bases). This CDR3 spans 16 amino acids. V lost 0 bases, J lost 2 bases, and 13 bases lay in between. CDR1 is SGHRS, CDR2 YFSETQ, per germline. The CDR3 bases are TGCGCCAGCAGCTTGGAGGGCGGGGCGGTCACAGATACGCAGTATTTT. It translates to CASSLEGGAVTDTQYF.